One sample yielded the 30 T cell receptor beta chains listed below, sequenced in a study of blood T cell repertoires in COVID-19. TCRdb's table, derived via immunoSEQ multiplex PCR, lists solely in-frame clones and lacks some. This sample yields about 17,000 clones, of which around 80% are seen a single time; about 8.3% belongs to the top ten. Sample: peripheral blood. The receptors shown here come from a man aged 60 to 75 with acute or convalescent COVID-19.

The gene calls are TRBV5-1 and TRBJ2-5; a weak D match, TRBD2 (5 bases). The CDR3 runs 13 residues. V was pared by 4 bases and J by 5 bases, with 12 bases between. Germline CDR1 reads SGHRS; CDR2 reads YFSETQ. This chain's CDR3 is CASSRDGEETQYF. The CDR3 bases are TGCGCCAGCAGCCGAGACGGGGAGGAGACCCAGTACTTC. Based on the CDR3 plus reference TRBV5-1 and TRBJ2-5, the full variable domain is KAGVTQTPRYLIKTRGQQVTLSCSPISGHRSVSWYQQTPGQGLQFLFEYFSETQRNKGNFPGRFSGRQFSNSRSEMNVSTLELGDSALYLCASSRDGEETQYFGPGTRLLVL.

The chain carries TRBV5-4 and TRBJ2-2; possibly TRBD1 for D (6 bases). Trimming took 1 base from V and 4 from J, leaving 14 bases between them. The V gene's germline CDR1 is SGHNT and CDR2 YYREEE (reference sequence). This CDR3 contains 16 residues. The CDR3 region is CASSLFKQGSTGELFF. CDR3 DNA sequence: TGTGCCAGCAGCTTGTTCAAACAGGGCTCCACCGGGGAGCTGTTTTTT.

The chain employs TRBV4-1 and TRBJ2-7, with a possible D match to TRBD1 (5 bases). Germline V gene lookup returns CDR1 MGHRA and CDR2 YSYEKL. This CDR3 has 16 amino acids. With 4 bases removed from V and 1 base from J, the gap between germline ends came to 17 bases. The CDR3 coding sequence is TGCGCCAGCAGCCGAAACGAAGGGGCAGAGTCCTACGAGCAGTACTTC. Encoded protein: CASSRNEGAESYEQYF.

The chain employs TRBV6-5 and TRBJ1-2; D is unresolved. The V gene's germline CDR1 is MNHEY and CDR2 SVGAGI. Trimming shortened V by 4 bases and J by 8 bases, and 14 bases separated the two germline ends. The length of the CDR3 is 13 residues. CDR3 in DNA: TGTGCCAGCAGTTCCCTCAGTGGAGTAGGCTACACCTTC. Its translation is CASSSLSGVGYTF.

This clone has only a few counts. The chain combines TRBV5-1 with TRBJ2-1; 8 bases match TRBD2. Germline assignment: CDR1 SGHRS and CDR2 YFSETQ. This CDR3 has 14 residues. V was clipped by 2 bases and J by 2 bases; unmatched bases: 0. The DNA of the CDR3 is TGCGCCAGCAGCTTAGCGGGGGCCTACAATGAGCAGTTCTTC. The encoded protein is CASSLAGAYNEQFF.

J is TRBJ1-5 and V is TRBV12-5; the D gene is possibly TRBD1 (5 bases). Per germline, CDR1 LGHNT and CDR2 FRNRAP. V lost 4 bases, J lost 5 bases, and 12 bases lay in between. There are 14 residues in the CDR3. Written as DNA, the CDR3 is TGTGCTAGTGGTTCTGGGACGGGGGATCAGCCCCAGCATTTT. The encoded protein is CASGSGTGDQPQHF.

This chain uses TRBV7-3 with TRBJ2-4, with D possibly being TRBD1 (6 bases). Trimming cost V 5 bases and J 8 bases, with 13 bases left between them. The CDR3 loop spans 13 amino acids. Germline values: CDR1 SGHTA, CDR2 FQGTGA. CDR3 bases: TGTGCCAGCAGCCTACAGGGTACGGACATTCAGTACTTC. This encodes CASSLQGTDIQYF. The whole variable domain, remainder taken from reference TRBV7-3 and TRBJ2-4, is GAGVSQTPSNKVTEKGKYVELRCDPISGHTALYWYRQSLGQGPEFLIYFQGTGAADDSGLPNDRFFAVRPEGSVSTLKIQRTERGDSAVYLCASSLQGTDIQYFGAGTRLSVL.

The J gene is TRBJ1-3, the V gene TRBV6-1; 10 bases match TRBD1. With V trimmed by 2 bases and J by 2 bases, 3 bases remained unmatched. Germline V gives CDR1 MNHNS, CDR2 SASEGT. There are 16 residues in the CDR3. This CDR3 reads CASSERGQGTGNTIYF. As DNA, the CDR3 is TGTGCCAGCAGTGAAAGGGGACAGGGGACTGGAAACACCATATATTTT.

The CDR3 bases are TGTGCCAGCAGTTCCTATACTACAGGGGAGGACAATCAGCCCCAGCATTTT. Encoded protein: CASSSYTTGEDNQPQHF. V and J are TRBV28 and TRBJ1-5, with 7 nucleotides matching TRBD1. This CDR3 comprises 17 residues. Germline-derived CDR1 and CDR2 are MDHEN and SYDVKM. The V segment lost 4 bases and the J segment 3 bases; nucleotides outside the gene matches: 12.

The rearrangement uses TRBV5-5 and TRBJ2-3; perhaps TRBD2 as D (6 bases). Trimming shortened V by 6 bases and J by 2 bases, and 25 bases separated the two germline ends. The CDR3 length is 18 residues. CDR1 SGHKS and CDR2 YYEKEE come from the germline V gene (reference sequence). The CDR3 DNA is TGTGCCAGCAACCTACGAGGTAGACTAGTCCTGCCCACAGATACGCAGTATTTT. It translates to CASNLRGRLVLPTDTQYF.

The V gene is TRBV5-6, the J gene TRBJ1-3; no clear D. Trimming removed 3 bases at V and 0 bases at J, with 19 bases between. The CDR3 is made up of 18 amino acids. The germline gives CDR1 SGHDT, CDR2 YYEEEE. In DNA form, the CDR3 reads TGTGCCAGCAGCTGGAGGTCAGGTGGCGACCTCTCTGGAAACACCATATATTTT. It is translated as CASSWRSGGDLSGNTIYF.

This clone was counted between two and nine times. V and J are TRBV27 and TRBJ1-6; 8 bases agree with TRBD1. The CDR3 has 14 amino acids. V lost 6 bases, J lost 8 bases, and 6 bases stayed unmatched. Germline assignment: CDR1 MNHEY and CDR2 SMNVEV (reference sequence). CDR3 in amino acids: CASRQGGGDSPLHF. The CDR3 nucleotides are TGTGCCAGCAGACAGGGGGGAGGCGATTCACCCCTCCACTTT.

This clone was counted a few times. The chain couples TRBV19 to TRBJ1-5, with a possible D match to TRBD1 (6 bases). The CDR3 has 15 amino acids. Per the germline V gene, CDR1 is LNHDA and CDR2 is SQIVND (reference sequence). Deletions cut 3 bases from V and 8 bases from J, with 17 bases between. Here the CDR3 DNA reads TGTGCCAGTAGTATCACTACAGGGAAGGGGAAGCCCCAGCATTTT. The encoded protein is CASSITTGKGKPQHF. Full variable domain (outside the CDR3, taken from reference TRBV19 and TRBJ1-5): DGGITQSPKYLFRKEGQNVTLSCEQNLNHDAMYWYRQDPGQGLRLIYYSQIVNDFQKGDIAEGYSVSREKKESFPLTVTSAQKNPTAFYLCASSITTGKGKPQHFGDGTRLSIL.

As concerns this clone: The sample has other DNA sequences that encode this CDR3 too. The chain recombines TRBV4-1 with TRBJ1-2; 7 bases line up with TRBD1. This CDR3 comprises 14 residues. The ends lost 1 base at V and 7 bases at J; junction bases unmatched: 6. Germline loops: CDR1 MGHRA, CDR2 YSYEKL. CDR3 sequence reads: CASSQVNRGGGYTF. Written as DNA, the CDR3 is TGCGCCAGCAGCCAAGTCAACAGGGGTGGTGGCTACACCTTC.

This chain connects TRBV5-1 to TRBJ1-1; D is possibly TRBD1 (5 bases). Trimming stripped 5 bases from V and 1 base from J, with 12 bases between. The CDR3 runs to 14 residues. The germline V gene has CDR1 SGHRS and CDR2 YFSETQ. The CDR3 DNA reads as TGCGCCAGCAGTCCAATAACAGGGAACACTGAAGCTTTCTTT. Translation: CASSPITGNTEAFF.

J is TRBJ1-1 and V is TRBV19; TRBD1 matches 10 bases. This CDR3 spans 14 amino acids. The V segment lost 7 bases and the J segment 0 bases; nucleotides outside the gene matches: 2. Looked up from germline, CDR1 is LNHDA and CDR2 is SQIVND (reference sequence). The CDR3 is CASTGQGLNTEAFF. The CDR3 DNA reads TGTGCCAGTACGGGACAGGGGTTGAACACTGAAGCTTTCTTT.

V usage is TRBV7-8 and J usage is TRBJ1-1; TRBD1 matches 8 bases. This CDR3 contains 14 residues. Germline CDR1 and CDR2: SGHVS and FQNEAQ. The V segment lost 4 bases and the J segment 10 bases; nucleotides outside the gene matches: 11. CDR3 region: CASSSAGQALGAFF. Written as DNA, the CDR3 is TGTGCCAGCAGCTCAGCGGGACAGGCGCTTGGAGCTTTCTTT.

This clone was found a few times. V usage is TRBV5-6 and J usage is TRBJ1-5, with a possible D match to TRBD1 (6 bases). The CDR3 contains 16 residues. The V end was cut by 1 base, the J end by 5 bases, with 16 bases between. Per the germline V gene, CDR1 is SGHDT and CDR2 is YYEEEE. The CDR3 sequence: CASSLLNRAGDQPQHF. CDR3 nucleotides: TGTGCCAGCAGCTTGTTGAACAGGGCGGGAGATCAGCCCCAGCATTTT.

The rearrangement joins TRBV27 to TRBJ2-2, with 10 bases that match TRBD1. V gave up 5 bases and J gave up 4 bases; unmatched junction bases: 4. Germline V gives CDR1 MNHEY, CDR2 SMNVEV (reference sequence). CDR3 length equals 15 residues. The CDR3 DNA is TGTGCCAGCAGTGGGACAGGGGATAGCACCGGGGAGCTGTTTTTT. It is translated as CASSGTGDSTGELFF.

The chain links TRBV30 to TRBJ2-7, with 7 bases that match TRBD1. CDR1 is GTSNPN and CDR2 is SVGIG in the germline V gene (reference sequence). V lost 3 bases and J lost 9; bases outside the gene matches: 14. The CDR3 is made up of 14 amino acids. Here the CDR3 reads CAWSPRQGASGQYF. The CDR3 bases are TGTGCCTGGAGCCCCCGACAGGGAGCAAGCGGGCAGTACTTC.

This clone was picked up a small number of times. The chain is built from TRBV11-3 and TRBJ1-5; D might be TRBD1 (5 bases). The germline V and J ends were trimmed by 0 bases and 6 bases, with 21 bases remaining between them. CDR3 length equals 18 residues. CDR1 SGHNT and CDR2 YENEEA come from the germline V gene. The CDR3 here is CASSLDGGLPHLCQPQHF. DNA for the CDR3: TGTGCCAGCAGCTTAGACGGGGGATTACCCCATCTGTGTCAGCCCCAGCATTTT.

Note on this clone: The junction departs from germline at one end; a sequencing error may be responsible. The rearrangement links TRBV12-5 to TRBJ1-1; TRBD1 matches 11 bases. Germline V gives CDR1 LGHNT, CDR2 FRNRAP. The CDR3 is made up of 11 amino acids. The CDR3 is CASGLGQGVFF. The CDR3 nucleotides read TGTGCTAGTGGGCTGGGACAGGGGGTCTTTTTT.

This chain links TRBV5-1 with TRBJ1-1, with TRBD1 matching 10 bases. The V and J ends lost 2 bases and 0 bases, in that order; junction bases with no gene match: 4. The CDR3 spans 16 residues. CDR1 and CDR2 from the germline V gene are SGHRS and YFSETQ. The CDR3 region is CASSLGTGAMNTEAFF. In DNA, the CDR3 is TGCGCCAGCAGCTTAGGGACAGGGGCAATGAACACTGAAGCTTTCTTT.

The chain links TRBV29-1 to TRBJ2-7; maybe TRBD1 (5 bases). Germline lookup yields CDR1 SQVTM and CDR2 ANQGSEA. This CDR3 is built from 11 residues. The germline V and J ends were trimmed by 4 bases and 6 bases, with 10 bases remaining between them. For the CDR3, the DNA is TGCAGCGTTGGGGAAGGGGCCGAGCAGTACTTC. Residues: CSVGEGAEQYF.

The chain has TRBV27 and TRBJ2-1; perhaps TRBD1 as D (6 bases). CDR3 length equals 16 residues. The V end was cut by 5 bases, the J end by 7 bases, with 21 bases between. Germline-derived CDR1 and CDR2 are MNHEY and SMNVEV (reference sequence). This CDR3 reads CASSLIGQGIVNEQFF. The DNA of the CDR3 is TGTGCCAGCAGTCTCATAGGCCAGGGGATTGTGAATGAGCAGTTCTTC.

The V call is TRBV28, the J call TRBJ2-2; weak D call: TRBD2 (5 bases). Deletions cut 5 bases from V and 7 bases from J, with 11 bases between. The CDR3 has 13 residues. Germline loops: CDR1 MDHEN, CDR2 SYDVKM. In DNA, the CDR3 is TGTGCCAGCAGTCCGGAGAGGGTCGGGGAGCTGTTTTTT. It translates to CASSPERVGELFF. Drawing the rest from reference TRBV28 and TRBJ2-2, the complete variable domain is DVKVTQSSRYLVKRTGEKVFLECVQDMDHENMFWYRQDPGLGLRLIYFSYDVKMKEKGDIPEGYSVSREKKERFSLILESASTNQTSMYLCASSPERVGELFFGEGSRLTVL.

The rearrangement links TRBV5-1 to TRBJ2-3, with D perhaps matching TRBD2 (6 bases). V lost 3 bases and J 4 bases, leaving 24 bases between the germline ends. CDR3 length: 18 amino acids. The V gene's germline CDR1 is SGHRS and CDR2 YFSETQ. CDR3 nucleotide sequence: TGCGCCAGCAGCTCGGGACTTTACCGGGGCCCCGTCCCAGATACGCAGTATTTT. It translates to CASSSGLYRGPVPDTQYF.

V gene TRBV19 combines with J gene TRBJ1-2; possibly TRBD1 for D (6 bases). V shed 6 bases and J shed 2 bases, with 10 bases lying between them. Germline V gene data show CDR1 as LNHDA and CDR2 as SQIVND (reference sequence). The CDR3 length is 13 residues. CDR3 sequence reads: CASRRGYNYGYTF. CDR3 in DNA: TGTGCCAGTAGAAGGGGGTACAACTATGGCTACACCTTC.

The chain uses TRBV18 and TRBJ2-1, with a tentative D call TRBD2 (6 bases). Germline-derived CDR1 and CDR2 are KGHSH and LQKENI. CDR3 length equals 16 residues. V gave up 0 bases and J gave up 4 bases, with 13 bases separating them. The CDR3 region has the DNA TGTGCCAGCTCACCACCGTTGGGTAGCGGTTACAATGAGCAGTTCTTC. Protein product: CASSPPLGSGYNEQFF.

The chain employs TRBV12-5 and TRBJ1-6, with a weak D call TRBD1 (6 bases). The CDR3 contains 13 residues. CDR1 is LGHNT and CDR2 is FRNRAP in the germline V gene. V lost 4 bases, J lost 7 bases, and 8 bases lay in between. The CDR3 region is CASGWQGNSPLHF. As DNA, the CDR3 is TGTGCTAGTGGTTGGCAGGGGAATTCACCCCTCCACTTT.